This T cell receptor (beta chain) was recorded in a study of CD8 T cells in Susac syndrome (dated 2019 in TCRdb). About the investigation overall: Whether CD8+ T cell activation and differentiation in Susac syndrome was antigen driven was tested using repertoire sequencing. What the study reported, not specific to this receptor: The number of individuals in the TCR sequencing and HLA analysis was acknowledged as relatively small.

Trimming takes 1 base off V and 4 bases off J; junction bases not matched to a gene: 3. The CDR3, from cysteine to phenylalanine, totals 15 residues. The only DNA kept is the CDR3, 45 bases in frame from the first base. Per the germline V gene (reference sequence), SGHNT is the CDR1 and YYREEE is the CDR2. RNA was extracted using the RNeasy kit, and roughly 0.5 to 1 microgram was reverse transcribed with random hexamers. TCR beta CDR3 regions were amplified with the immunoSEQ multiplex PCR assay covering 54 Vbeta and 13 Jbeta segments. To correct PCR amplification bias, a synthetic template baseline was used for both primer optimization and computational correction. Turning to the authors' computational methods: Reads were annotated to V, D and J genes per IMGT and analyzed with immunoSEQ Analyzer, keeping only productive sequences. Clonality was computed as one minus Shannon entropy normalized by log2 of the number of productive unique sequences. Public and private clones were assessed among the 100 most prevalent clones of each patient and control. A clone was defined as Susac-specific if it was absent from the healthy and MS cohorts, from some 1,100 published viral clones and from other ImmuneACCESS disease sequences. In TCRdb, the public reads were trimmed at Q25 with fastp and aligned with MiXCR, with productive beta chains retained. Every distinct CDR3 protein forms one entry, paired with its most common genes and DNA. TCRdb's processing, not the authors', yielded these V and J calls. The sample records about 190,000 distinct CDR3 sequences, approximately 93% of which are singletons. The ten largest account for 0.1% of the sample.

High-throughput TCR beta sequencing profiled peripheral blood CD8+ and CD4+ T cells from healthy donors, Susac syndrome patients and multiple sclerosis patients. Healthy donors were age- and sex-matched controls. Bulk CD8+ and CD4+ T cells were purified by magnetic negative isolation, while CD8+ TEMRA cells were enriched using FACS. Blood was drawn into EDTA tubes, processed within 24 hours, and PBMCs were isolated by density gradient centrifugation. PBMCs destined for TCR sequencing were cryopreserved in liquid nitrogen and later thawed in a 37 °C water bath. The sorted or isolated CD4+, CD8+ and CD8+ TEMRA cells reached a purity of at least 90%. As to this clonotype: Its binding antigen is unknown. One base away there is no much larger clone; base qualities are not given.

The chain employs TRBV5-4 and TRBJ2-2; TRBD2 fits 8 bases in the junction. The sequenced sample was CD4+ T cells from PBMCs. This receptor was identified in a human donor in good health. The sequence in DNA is TGTGCCAGCAGCTTGAGTAGCGGGGCCACCGGGGAGCTGTTTTTT. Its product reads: CASSLSSGATGELFF.